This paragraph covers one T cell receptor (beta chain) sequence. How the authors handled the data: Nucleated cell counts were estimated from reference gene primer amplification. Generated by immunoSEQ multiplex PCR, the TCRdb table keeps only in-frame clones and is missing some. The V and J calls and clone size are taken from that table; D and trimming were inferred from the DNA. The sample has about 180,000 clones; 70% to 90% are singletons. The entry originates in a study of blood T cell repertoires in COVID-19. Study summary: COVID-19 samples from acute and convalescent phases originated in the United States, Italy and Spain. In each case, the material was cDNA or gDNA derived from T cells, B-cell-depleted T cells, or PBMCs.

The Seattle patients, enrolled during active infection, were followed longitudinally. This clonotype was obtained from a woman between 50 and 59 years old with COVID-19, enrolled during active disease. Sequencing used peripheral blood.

The CDR3 spells CATRGQADTQYF. For the CDR3, the DNA is TGTGCCACCAGAGGACAGGCAGATACGCAGTATTTT. The chain recombines TRBV24-1 with TRBJ2-3; 7 nucleotides agree with TRBD1. The CDR3 loop spans 12 amino acids. CDR1 is KGHDR, CDR2 SFDVKD, per germline. V shed 7 bases, J shed 4 bases, and the junction held 1 base outside the gene matches.